The 2 T cell receptor beta chains below all came from one sample that was sequenced in a study of blood T cell repertoires in COVID-19. Sequenced by immunoSEQ multiplex PCR; TCRdb stores in-frame clones only, minus some. The sample includes around 240,000 clones, over 75% of them seen just once. Sample: PBMCs or T cells enriched from blood (not recorded which). Every receptor here comes from a woman between 45 and 65 years old who had recovered from COVID-19.

CDR3 bases: TGTGCCAGCAGCTTATATCAGGGAGGGACCACAGATACGCAGTATTTT. Protein: CASSLYQGGTTDTQYF. J is TRBJ2-3 and V is TRBV7-9, with TRBD2 matching 7 bases. Per germline, CDR1 SEHNR and CDR2 FQNEAQ (reference sequence). This CDR3 comprises 16 residues. V shed 2 bases and J 2 bases; nucleotides not matched to a gene: 7.

The rearrangement joins TRBV5-1 to TRBJ1-1; D is possibly TRBD1 (6 bases). The V end lost 0 bases, the J end lost 4 bases, and 10 bases lay between the germline ends. The germline V gene has CDR1 SGHRS and CDR2 YFSETQ. This CDR3 has 14 residues. DNA of the CDR3: TGCGCCAGCAGCTTGGGGATACAGGGCACTGAAGCTTTCTTT. Its protein product is CASSLGIQGTEAFF.